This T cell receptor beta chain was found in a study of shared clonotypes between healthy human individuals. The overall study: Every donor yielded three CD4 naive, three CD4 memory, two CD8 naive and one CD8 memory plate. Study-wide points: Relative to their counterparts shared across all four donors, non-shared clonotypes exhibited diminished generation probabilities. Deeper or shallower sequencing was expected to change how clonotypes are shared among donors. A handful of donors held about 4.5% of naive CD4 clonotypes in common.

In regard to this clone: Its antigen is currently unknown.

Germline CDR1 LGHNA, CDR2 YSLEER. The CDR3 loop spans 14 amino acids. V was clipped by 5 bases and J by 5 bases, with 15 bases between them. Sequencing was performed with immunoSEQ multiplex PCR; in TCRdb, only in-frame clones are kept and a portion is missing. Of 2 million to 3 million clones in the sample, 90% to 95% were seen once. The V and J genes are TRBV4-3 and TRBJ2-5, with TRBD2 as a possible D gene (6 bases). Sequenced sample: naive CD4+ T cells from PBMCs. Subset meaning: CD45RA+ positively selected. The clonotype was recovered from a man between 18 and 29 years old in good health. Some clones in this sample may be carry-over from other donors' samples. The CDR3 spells CASSGDLAKETQYF. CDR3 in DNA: TGCGCCAGCAGCGGGGATCTAGCGAAGGAGACCCAGTACTTC.